The 10 T cell receptor beta chains below all came from one sample that was sequenced in a study of cytotoxic CD8 clonotypes in ibrutinib-treated CLL. Using immunoSEQ multiplex PCR, the repertoire was profiled, and TCRdb retains in-frame clones only, with some absent. The sample lists approximately 47,000 clones, 45% to 60% occurring once. The material was PBMCs, obtained after 24 months of ibrutinib treatment. These receptor sequences come from a human donor with chronic lymphocytic leukemia.

The sample holds many counts of this clone. The CDR3 is CASSMIFGTRGTEAFF. The CDR3 DNA reads TGTGCCAGTAGTATGATCTTCGGGACCAGGGGCACTGAAGCTTTCTTT. V gene TRBV19 combines with J gene TRBJ1-1; maybe TRBD1 (6 bases). This CDR3 spans 16 amino acids. The germline V gene has CDR1 LNHDA and CDR2 SQIVND (reference sequence). The V end lost 3 bases, the J end lost 4 bases, and 18 bases lay between the germline ends.

The rearrangement links TRBV7-9 to TRBJ2-3; 14 nucleotides agree with TRBD2. The V gene end was trimmed by 8 bases and the J gene end by 4 bases; junction bases not matched to a gene: 11. The CDR3 contains 17 residues. In germline, CDR1 is SEHNR, CDR2 FQNEAQ (reference sequence). The CDR3 protein is CASSGLAGGEPADTQYF. The CDR3, as DNA: TGTGCCAGCTCCGGACTAGCGGGGGGCGAACCCGCAGATACGCAGTATTTT.

This chain joins TRBV29-1 and TRBJ2-7; 12 bases agree with TRBD2. J gave up 1 base and V 7 bases, and 14 bases lay outside the gene matches. Germline V gene lookup returns CDR1 SQVTM and CDR2 ANQGSEA. The CDR3 sequence is 17 residues long. The CDR3 DNA sequence: TGCAGCGCACTAGCGGGGGGACCAGTTGGATCGTCCTACGAGCAGTACTTC. This translates into CSALAGGPVGSSYEQYF.

This clone was seen a few times. V usage is TRBV6-1 and J usage is TRBJ2-2; the D call may be TRBD1 or TRBD2 (5 bases each). Per germline, CDR1 MNHNS and CDR2 SASEGT. CDR3 length: 12 residues. V was cut by 7 bases and J by 7 bases, with 10 bases left in between. CDR3 sequence: CASTLGVGELFF. CDR3 nucleotide sequence: TGTGCCAGCACCCTGGGGGTCGGGGAGCTGTTTTTT.

The chain links TRBV5-4 to TRBJ2-4; 8 positions agree with TRBD1. With V trimmed by 4 bases and J by 6 bases, 15 bases remained unmatched. The CDR3 consists of 17 residues. Germline-derived CDR1 and CDR2 are SGHNT and YYREEE (reference sequence). This CDR3 reads CASSRKTGVAGANIQYF. Here the CDR3 DNA reads TGTGCCAGCAGCCGGAAGACAGGGGTGGCCGGCGCAAACATTCAGTACTTC. The variable domain in full, completed from reference TRBV5-4 and TRBJ2-4, reads ETGVTQSPTHLIKTRGQQVTLRCSSQSGHNTVSWYQQALGQGPQFIFQYYREEENGRGNFPPRFSGLQFPNYSSELNVNALELDDSALYLCASSRKTGVAGANIQYFGAGTRLSVL.

The chain couples TRBV2 to TRBJ1-3; TRBD1 might be the D (6 bases). CDR1 and CDR2 from the germline V gene are SNHLY and FYNNEI. The CDR3 contains 16 residues. V was trimmed by 6 bases and J by 2 bases, leaving 17 bases between them. CDR3 bases: TGTGCCAGCAGGGATGGGGCTGGGGGCCCTGGAAACACCATATATTTT. It specifies CASRDGAGGPGNTIYF.

The chain joins TRBV6-4 to TRBJ2-6; D tentatively fits TRBD1 or TRBD2 (5 bases each). V lost 3 bases and J lost 2, with 11 bases in between. The V gene's germline CDR1 is MRHNA and CDR2 SNTAGT. The CDR3 has 16 amino acids. CDR3 region: CASSEEVGAGANVLTF. CDR3 in DNA: TGTGCCAGCAGTGAGGAGGTGGGGGCTGGGGCCAACGTCCTGACTTTC.

V gene TRBV15 combines with J gene TRBJ2-7, with D possibly TRBD2 on 7 matching bases. This CDR3 contains 13 residues. Per germline, CDR1 LNHNV and CDR2 YYDKDF (reference sequence). The V end lost 0 bases, the J end lost 13 bases, and 16 bases lay between the germline ends. CDR3 DNA sequence: TGTGCCACCAGCAGAGATGGGGGGGCAGAGGCCTACTTC. Residues: CATSRDGGAEAYF.

The J gene is TRBJ1-5, the V gene TRBV7-8; D is possibly TRBD1 (5 bases). Trimming left V 5 bases short and J 2 bases short, with 16 bases between. The CDR3 is 16 residues long. CDR1 is SGHVS and CDR2 is FQNEAQ in the germline V gene. In DNA, the CDR3 is TGTGCCAGCAGCCGTGGGACCGCTTCGGGCAATCAGCCCCAGCATTTT. Residues: CASSRGTASGNQPQHF.

This clone has a handful of counts. This rearrangement joins TRBV5-6 to TRBJ1-1, with D possibly being TRBD1 (5 bases). Trimming removed 0 bases at V and 2 bases at J, with 11 bases between. Germline V gene lookup returns CDR1 SGHDT and CDR2 YYEEEE. The CDR3 covers 15 residues. The CDR3, as DNA: TGTGCCAGCAGCTTGGGCCCGGGGACCAACACTGAAGCTTTCTTT. Encoded protein: CASSLGPGTNTEAFF.